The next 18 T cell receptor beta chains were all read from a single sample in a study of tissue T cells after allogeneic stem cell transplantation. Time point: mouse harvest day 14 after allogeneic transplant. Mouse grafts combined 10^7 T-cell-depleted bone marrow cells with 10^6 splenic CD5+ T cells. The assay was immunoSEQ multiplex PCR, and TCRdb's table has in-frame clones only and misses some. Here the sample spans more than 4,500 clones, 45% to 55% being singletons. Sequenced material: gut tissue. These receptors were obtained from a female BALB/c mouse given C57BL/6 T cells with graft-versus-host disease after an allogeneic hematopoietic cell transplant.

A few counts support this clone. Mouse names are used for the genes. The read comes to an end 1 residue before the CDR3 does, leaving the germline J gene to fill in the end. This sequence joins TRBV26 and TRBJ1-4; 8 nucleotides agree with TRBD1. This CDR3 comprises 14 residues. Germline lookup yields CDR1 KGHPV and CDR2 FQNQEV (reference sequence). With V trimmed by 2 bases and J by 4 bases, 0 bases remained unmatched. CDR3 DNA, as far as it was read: TGTGCCAGCAGTCTGGGGACAGGCAACGAAAGATTATTT. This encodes CASSLGTGNERLF. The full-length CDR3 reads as CASSLGTGNERLFF.

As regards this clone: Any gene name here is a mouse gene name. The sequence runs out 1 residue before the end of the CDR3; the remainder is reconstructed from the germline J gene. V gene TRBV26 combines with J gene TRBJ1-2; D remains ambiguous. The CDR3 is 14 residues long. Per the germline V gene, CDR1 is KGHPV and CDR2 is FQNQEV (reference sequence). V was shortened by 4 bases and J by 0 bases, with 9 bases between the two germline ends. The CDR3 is CASSPTTANSDYTF. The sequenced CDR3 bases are TGTGCCAGCAGTCCGACAACTGCAAACTCCGACTACACC.

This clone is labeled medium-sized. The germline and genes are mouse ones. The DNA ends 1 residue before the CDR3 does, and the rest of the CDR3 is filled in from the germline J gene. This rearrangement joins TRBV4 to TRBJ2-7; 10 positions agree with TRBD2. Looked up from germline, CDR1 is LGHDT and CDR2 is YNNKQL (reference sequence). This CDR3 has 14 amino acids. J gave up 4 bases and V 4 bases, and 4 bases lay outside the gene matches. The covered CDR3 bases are TGTGCCAGCAGCTTGGGACTGGGGTCATATGAACAGTAC. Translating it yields CASSLGLGSYEQY. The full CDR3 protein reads CASSLGLGSYEQYF.

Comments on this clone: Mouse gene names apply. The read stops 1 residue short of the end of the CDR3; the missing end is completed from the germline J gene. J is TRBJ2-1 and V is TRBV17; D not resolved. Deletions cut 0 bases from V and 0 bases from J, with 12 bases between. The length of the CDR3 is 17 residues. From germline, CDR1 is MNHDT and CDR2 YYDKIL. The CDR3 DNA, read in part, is TGTGCTAGCAGTAGAGATTGGAGGTGGGTTAACTATGCTGAGCAGTTC. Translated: CASSRDWRWVNYAEQF. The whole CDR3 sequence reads CASSRDWRWVNYAEQFF.

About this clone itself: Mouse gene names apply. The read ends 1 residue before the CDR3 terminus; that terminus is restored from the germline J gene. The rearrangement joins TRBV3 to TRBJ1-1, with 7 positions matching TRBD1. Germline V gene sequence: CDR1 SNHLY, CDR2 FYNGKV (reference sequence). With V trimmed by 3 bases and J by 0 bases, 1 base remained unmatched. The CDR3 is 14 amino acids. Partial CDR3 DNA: TGTGCCAGCAGCTTCAGGGGGTCAAACACAGAAGTCTTC. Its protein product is CASSFRGSNTEVF. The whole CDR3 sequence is CASSFRGSNTEVFF. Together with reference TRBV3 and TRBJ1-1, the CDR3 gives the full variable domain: GPKVLQIPSHQIIDMGQMVTLNCDPVSNHLYFYWYKQILGQQMEFLVNFYNGKVMEKSKLFKDQFSVERPDGSYFTLKIQPTALEDSAVYFCASSFRGSNTEVFFGKGTRLTVV.

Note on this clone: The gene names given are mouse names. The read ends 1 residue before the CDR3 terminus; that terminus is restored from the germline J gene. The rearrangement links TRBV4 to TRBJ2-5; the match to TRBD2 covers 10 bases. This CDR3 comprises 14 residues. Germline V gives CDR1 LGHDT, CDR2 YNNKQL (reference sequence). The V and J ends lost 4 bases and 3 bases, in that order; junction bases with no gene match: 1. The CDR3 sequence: CASSSGLGQDTQYF. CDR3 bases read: TGTGCCAGCAGCTCGGGACTGGGGCAAGACACCCAGTAC.

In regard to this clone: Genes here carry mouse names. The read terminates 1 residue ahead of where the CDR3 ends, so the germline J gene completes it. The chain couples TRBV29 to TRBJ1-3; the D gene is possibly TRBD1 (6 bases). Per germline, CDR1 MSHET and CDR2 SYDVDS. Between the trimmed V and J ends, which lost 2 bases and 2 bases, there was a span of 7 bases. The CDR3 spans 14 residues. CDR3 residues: CASSLRGAGNTLYF. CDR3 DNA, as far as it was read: TGTGCTAGCAGTTTAAGGGGGGCTGGAAATACGCTCTAT.

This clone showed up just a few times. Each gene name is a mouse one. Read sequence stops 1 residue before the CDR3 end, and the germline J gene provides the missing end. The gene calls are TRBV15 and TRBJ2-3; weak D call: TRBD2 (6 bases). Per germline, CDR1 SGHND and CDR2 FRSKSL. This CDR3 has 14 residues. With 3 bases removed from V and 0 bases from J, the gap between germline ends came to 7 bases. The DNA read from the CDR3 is TGTGCCAGCAGTTTTTGGGGGAGTGCAGAAACGCTGTAT. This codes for CASSFWGSAETLY. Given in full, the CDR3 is CASSFWGSAETLYF.

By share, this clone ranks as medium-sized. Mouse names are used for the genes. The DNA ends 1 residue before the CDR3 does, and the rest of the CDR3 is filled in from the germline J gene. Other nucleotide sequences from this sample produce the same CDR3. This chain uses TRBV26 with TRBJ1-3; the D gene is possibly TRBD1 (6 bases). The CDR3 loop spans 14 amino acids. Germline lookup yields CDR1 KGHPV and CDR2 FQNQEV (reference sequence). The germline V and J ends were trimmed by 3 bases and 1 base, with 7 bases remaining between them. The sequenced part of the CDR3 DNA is TGTGCCAGCAGTCTCAGGGGATCTGGAAATACGCTCTAT. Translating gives CASSLRGSGNTLY. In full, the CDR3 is CASSLRGSGNTLYF.

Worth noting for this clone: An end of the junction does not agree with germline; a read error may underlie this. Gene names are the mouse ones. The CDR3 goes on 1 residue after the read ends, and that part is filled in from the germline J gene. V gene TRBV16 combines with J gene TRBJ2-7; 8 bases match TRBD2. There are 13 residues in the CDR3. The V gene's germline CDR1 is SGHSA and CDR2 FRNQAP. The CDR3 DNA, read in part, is TGTGCCAGCAGCTTTCCTGGGGGGAATGAACAGTAC. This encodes CASSFPGGNEQY. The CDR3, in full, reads CASSFPGGNEQYF.

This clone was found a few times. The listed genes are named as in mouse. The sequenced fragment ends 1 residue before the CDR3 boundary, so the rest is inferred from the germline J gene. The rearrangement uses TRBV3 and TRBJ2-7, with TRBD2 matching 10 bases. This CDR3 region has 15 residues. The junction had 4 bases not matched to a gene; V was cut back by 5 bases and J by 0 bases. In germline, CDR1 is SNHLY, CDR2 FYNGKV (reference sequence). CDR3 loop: CASSLGLGASYEQYF. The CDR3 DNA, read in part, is TGTGCCAGCAGCCTAGGACTGGGGGCCTCCTATGAACAGTAC.

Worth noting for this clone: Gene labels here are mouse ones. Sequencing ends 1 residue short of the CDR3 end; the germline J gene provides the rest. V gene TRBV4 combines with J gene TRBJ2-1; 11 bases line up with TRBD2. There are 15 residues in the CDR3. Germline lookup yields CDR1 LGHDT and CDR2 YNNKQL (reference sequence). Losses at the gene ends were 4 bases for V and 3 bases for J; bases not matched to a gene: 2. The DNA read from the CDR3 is TGTGCCAGCAGCTCCGACTGGGGGGGCTATGCTGAGCAGTTC. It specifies CASSSDWGGYAEQF. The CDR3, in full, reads CASSSDWGGYAEQFF.

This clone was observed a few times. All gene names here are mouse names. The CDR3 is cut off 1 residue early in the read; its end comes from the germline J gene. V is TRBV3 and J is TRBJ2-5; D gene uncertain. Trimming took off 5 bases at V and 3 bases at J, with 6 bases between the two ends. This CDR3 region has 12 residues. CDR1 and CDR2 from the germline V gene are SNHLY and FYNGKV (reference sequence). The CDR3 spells CASSQPQDTQYF. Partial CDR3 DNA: TGTGCCAGCAGCCAACCTCAAGACACCCAGTAC. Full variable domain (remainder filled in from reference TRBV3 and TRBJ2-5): GPKVLQIPSHQIIDMGQMVTLNCDPVSNHLYFYWYKQILGQQMEFLVNFYNGKVMEKSKLFKDQFSVERPDGSYFTLKIQPTALEDSAVYFCASSQPQDTQYFGPGTRLLVL.

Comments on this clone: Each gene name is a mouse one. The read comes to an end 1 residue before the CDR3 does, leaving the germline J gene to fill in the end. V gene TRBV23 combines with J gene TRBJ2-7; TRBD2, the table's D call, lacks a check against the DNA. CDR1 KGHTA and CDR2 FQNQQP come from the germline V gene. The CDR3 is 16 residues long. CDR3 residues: CSSSQNPGTGAYEQYF. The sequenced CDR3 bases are TGCTCCAGCAGTCAAAATCCGGGGACTGGGGCGTATGAACAGTAC.

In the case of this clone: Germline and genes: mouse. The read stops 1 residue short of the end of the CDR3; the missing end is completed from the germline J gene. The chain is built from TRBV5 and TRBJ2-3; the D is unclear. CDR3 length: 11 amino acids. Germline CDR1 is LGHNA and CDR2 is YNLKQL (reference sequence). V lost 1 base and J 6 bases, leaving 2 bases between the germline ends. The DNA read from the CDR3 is TGTGCCAGCAGCCAAGCGGAAACGCTGTAT. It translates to CASSQAETLY. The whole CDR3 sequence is CASSQAETLYF.

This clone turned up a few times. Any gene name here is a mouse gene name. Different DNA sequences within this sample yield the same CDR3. This chain's CDR3 is CASSLGGDTEVFF. CDR3 DNA (partial): TGTGCAAGCAGCTTAGGGGGCGACACAGAAGTCTTC. The chain carries TRBV16 and TRBJ1-1; a weak D match, TRBD1 (5 bases). The read is 1 residue too short to cover the CDR3 end, so that end is filled in from the germline J gene. Germline CDR1 reads SGHSA; CDR2 reads FRNQAP. This CDR3 spans 13 amino acids. Trimming pared 1 base from V and 3 bases from J, leaving 6 bases between.

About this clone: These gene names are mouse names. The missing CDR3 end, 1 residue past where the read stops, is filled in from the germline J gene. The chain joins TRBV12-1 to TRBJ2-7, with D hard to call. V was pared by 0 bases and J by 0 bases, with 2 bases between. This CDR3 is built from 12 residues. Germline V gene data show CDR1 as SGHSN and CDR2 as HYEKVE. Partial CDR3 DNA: TGTGCCAGCTCTCTCTTCTCCTATGAACAGTAC. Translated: CASSLFSYEQY. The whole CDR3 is CASSLFSYEQYF.

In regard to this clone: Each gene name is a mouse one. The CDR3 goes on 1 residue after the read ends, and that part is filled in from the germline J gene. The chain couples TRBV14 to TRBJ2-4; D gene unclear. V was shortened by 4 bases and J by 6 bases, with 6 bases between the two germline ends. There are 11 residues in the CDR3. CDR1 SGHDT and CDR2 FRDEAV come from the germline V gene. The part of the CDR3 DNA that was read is TGTGCCAGCAGTCCCGGGAACACCTTGTAC. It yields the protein CASSPGNTLY. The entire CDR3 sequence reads CASSPGNTLYF.